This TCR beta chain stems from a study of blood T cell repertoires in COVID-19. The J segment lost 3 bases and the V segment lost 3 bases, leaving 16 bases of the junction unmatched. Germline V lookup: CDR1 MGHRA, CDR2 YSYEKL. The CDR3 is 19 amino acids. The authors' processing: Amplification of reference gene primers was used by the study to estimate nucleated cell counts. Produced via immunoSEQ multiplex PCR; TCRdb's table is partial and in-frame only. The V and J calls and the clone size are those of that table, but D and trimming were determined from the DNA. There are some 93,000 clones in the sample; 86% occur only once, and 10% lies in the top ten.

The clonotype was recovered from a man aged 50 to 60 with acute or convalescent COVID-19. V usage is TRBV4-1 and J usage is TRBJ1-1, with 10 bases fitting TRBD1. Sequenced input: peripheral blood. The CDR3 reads CASSHPRDRGIRVDTEAFF. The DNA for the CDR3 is TGCGCCAGCAGCCACCCCCGGGACAGGGGAATTCGAGTGGACACTGAAGCTTTCTTT.